The entry that follows covers one TCR beta chain sequence. This specimen comes from a study of blood T cell repertoires in COVID-19. The germline gives CDR1 DFQATT, CDR2 SNEGSKA (reference sequence). V shed 3 bases, J shed 0 bases, and the junction held 2 bases outside the gene matches. This CDR3 has 15 residues. Per the authors' pipeline: By means of reference gene primer amplification, nucleated cell counts were estimated. Clones were sequenced by immunoSEQ multiplex PCR, and TCRdb holds only the in-frame ones, with some missing. That table gives V, J and clone size, and the DNA gave D and trimming. The repertoire has roughly 150,000 clones, 83% of them found once; the top ten carry roughly 2%.

This TCR derives from a woman aged 80 or older with acute or convalescent COVID-19. The material sequenced was peripheral blood. The V gene is TRBV20-1, the J gene TRBJ2-2, with 9 nucleotides matching TRBD2. CDR3 loop: CSASGGGANTGELFF. The CDR3 DNA sequence: TGCAGTGCTAGTGGCGGGGGGGCGAACACCGGGGAGCTGTTTTTT.